This is a list of T cell receptor beta chains from one sample in a study of identical twins. TCRdb reprocessed the 5' RACE reads via MiXCR and lists one record per CDR3 protein. This repertoire shows around 480,000 distinct CDR3 sequences, 14% found once; its top ten account for 0.52%. These data were likewise used in another study, on yellow fever vaccine responses in identical twins.

Specimen: CD4+ T cells sorted from blood. The receptors here all came from a woman under 30 in good health. Each CDR3 is given with its conserved first and last residue. D genes are given only for firm matches. Only some rows state a clone size, as once, few, many or a class for expanded clones.

clone_size: few; d_call: .; j_call: TRBJ2-7; v_call: TRBV5-5; cdr3_aa: CASSYRDINEQYF; cdr3_nt: TGTGCCAGCAGCTACCGGGACATAAACGAGCAGTACTTC
clone_size: .; d_call: TRBD2; j_call: TRBJ2-1; v_call: TRBV20-1; cdr3_aa: CSAPPAGVYNEQFF; cdr3_nt: TGCAGTGCGCCGCCGGCGGGGGTCTACAATGAGCAGTTCTTC
clone_size: few; d_call: .; j_call: TRBJ2-2; v_call: TRBV7-2; cdr3_aa: CASSLAAGTGELFF; cdr3_nt: TGTGCCAGCAGCTTAGCGGCGGGAACCGGGGAGCTGTTTTTT
clone_size: .; d_call: .; j_call: TRBJ2-1; v_call: TRBV10-3; cdr3_aa: CAISGPDSSYNEQFF; cdr3_nt: TGTGCCATCAGTGGCCCAGACAGCTCCTACAATGAGCAGTTCTTC
clone_size: few; d_call: .; j_call: TRBJ2-5; v_call: TRBV6-1; cdr3_aa: CASSESGANRETQYF; cdr3_nt: TGTGCCAGCAGTGAGAGTGGAGCTAATCGGGAGACCCAGTACTTC
clone_size: few; d_call: TRBD1; j_call: TRBJ2-7; v_call: TRBV12-3/TRBV12-4; cdr3_aa: CASRDRVTYF; cdr3_nt: TGTGCCAGCAGGGACAGGGTGACGTACTTC
clone_size: .; d_call: .; j_call: TRBJ1-1; v_call: TRBV15; cdr3_aa: CATSRGHAEGTEAFF; cdr3_nt: TGTGCCACCAGCAGAGGCCATGCCGAAGGCACTGAAGCTTTCTTT
clone_size: .; d_call: TRBD1; j_call: TRBJ1-1; v_call: TRBV16; cdr3_aa: CASSQWDRDTEAFF; cdr3_nt: TGTGCCAGCAGCCAATGGGACAGGGACACTGAAGCTTTCTTT
clone_size: .; d_call: .; j_call: TRBJ2-1; v_call: TRBV6-2/TRBV6-3; cdr3_aa: CASSYSGVSNEQFF; cdr3_nt: TGTGCCAGCAGTTACTCGGGGGTATCCAATGAGCAGTTCTTC
clone_size: few; d_call: TRBD2; j_call: TRBJ2-7; v_call: TRBV5-1; cdr3_aa: CASSPTSGYTYEQYF; cdr3_nt: TGCGCCAGCAGCCCTACTAGCGGTTATACCTACGAGCAGTACTTC
clone_size: many; d_call: .; j_call: TRBJ2-7; v_call: TRBV7-9; cdr3_aa: CASSSTTGYEQYF; cdr3_nt: TGTGCCAGCAGCTCAACGACCGGCTACGAGCAGTACTTC
clone_size: .; d_call: .; j_call: TRBJ2-5; v_call: TRBV7-8; cdr3_aa: CASSLAQRVEETQYF; cdr3_nt: TGTGCCAGCAGCCTGGCCCAAAGGGTCGAAGAGACCCAGTACTTC
clone_size: .; d_call: .; j_call: TRBJ2-7; v_call: TRBV7-9; cdr3_aa: CASSLSLNSYEQYF; cdr3_nt: TGTGCCAGCAGCCTGAGCCTGAATTCCTACGAGCAGTACTTC
clone_size: .; d_call: TRBD2; j_call: TRBJ2-3; v_call: TRBV12-3/TRBV12-4; cdr3_aa: CASSLVASGGTDTQYF; cdr3_nt: TGTGCCAGCAGTTTAGTGGCTAGCGGGGGTACAGATACGCAGTATTTT
clone_size: .; d_call: .; j_call: TRBJ2-7; v_call: TRBV10-1; cdr3_aa: CASSGTGFEQYF; cdr3_nt: TGCGCCAGCAGTGGAACAGGGTTCGAGCAGTACTTC
clone_size: many; d_call: .; j_call: TRBJ2-5; v_call: TRBV5-1; cdr3_aa: CASSLGSETQYF; cdr3_nt: TGTGCCAGCAGTTTAGGCTCAGAGACCCAGTACTTC
clone_size: many; d_call: .; j_call: TRBJ2-7; v_call: TRBV12-3/TRBV12-4; cdr3_aa: CASSFLGGRNEQYF; cdr3_nt: TGTGCCAGCAGTTTCCTGGGGGGACGGAACGAGCAGTACTTC
clone_size: few; d_call: TRBD1; j_call: TRBJ2-2; v_call: TRBV5-6; cdr3_aa: CASSLGGQGYTGELFF; cdr3_nt: TGTGCCAGCAGCTTGGGAGGACAGGGGTACACCGGGGAGCTGTTTTTT
clone_size: .; d_call: TRBD2; j_call: TRBJ2-1; v_call: TRBV7-9; cdr3_aa: CASSLSLAGAYNEQFF; cdr3_nt: TGTGCCAGCAGCTTAAGCCTAGCGGGGGCCTACAATGAGCAGTTCTTC
clone_size: few; d_call: TRBD1; j_call: TRBJ2-2; v_call: TRBV9; cdr3_aa: CASSVDPRSGTGGNTGELFF; cdr3_nt: TGTGCCAGCAGCGTAGACCCCAGATCCGGGACAGGGGGCAACACCGGGGAGCTGTTTTTT
clone_size: .; d_call: .; j_call: TRBJ2-7; v_call: TRBV7-2; cdr3_aa: CASSSTFTYEQYF; cdr3_nt: TGTGCCAGCAGCTCAACTTTTACCTACGAGCAGTACTTC
clone_size: many; d_call: .; j_call: TRBJ1-1; v_call: TRBV10-3; cdr3_aa: CAISEQGNTEAFF; cdr3_nt: TGTGCCATCAGTGAACAGGGGAACACTGAAGCTTTCTTT
clone_size: .; d_call: .; j_call: TRBJ2-7; v_call: TRBV15; cdr3_aa: CATSRDVQGLFPGEQYF; cdr3_nt: TGTGCCACCAGCAGAGATGTTCAGGGGTTGTTTCCTGGCGAGCAGTACTTC
clone_size: .; d_call: .; j_call: TRBJ1-6; v_call: TRBV3-1; cdr3_aa: CASSRRDSPLHF; cdr3_nt: TGTGCCAGCAGCCGCAGGGATTCACCCCTCCACTTT
clone_size: few; d_call: .; j_call: TRBJ2-7; v_call: TRBV5-1; cdr3_aa: CASSVLQASYEQYF; cdr3_nt: TGCGCCAGCAGCGTACTACAGGCGTCCTACGAGCAGTACTTC
clone_size: few; d_call: .; j_call: TRBJ2-7; v_call: TRBV29-1; cdr3_aa: CSVAVDVVMAGFSYEQYF; cdr3_nt: TGCAGCGTTGCGGTAGACGTGGTGATGGCGGGCTTCTCCTACGAGCAGTACTTC
clone_size: few; d_call: TRBD2; j_call: TRBJ2-7; v_call: TRBV10-2; cdr3_aa: CASSETPSGSYEQYF; cdr3_nt: TGCGCCAGCAGTGAGACTCCTAGCGGGAGTTACGAGCAGTACTTC